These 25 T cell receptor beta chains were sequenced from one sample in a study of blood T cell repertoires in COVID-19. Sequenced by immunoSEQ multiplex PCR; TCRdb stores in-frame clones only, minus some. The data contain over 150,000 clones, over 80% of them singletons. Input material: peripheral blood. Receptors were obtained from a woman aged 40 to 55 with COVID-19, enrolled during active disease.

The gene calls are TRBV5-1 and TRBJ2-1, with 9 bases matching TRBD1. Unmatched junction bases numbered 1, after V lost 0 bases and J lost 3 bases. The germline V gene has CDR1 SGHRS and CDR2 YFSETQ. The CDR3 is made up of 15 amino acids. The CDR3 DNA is TGCGCCAGCAGCTTGGGGGACAGGGACTACAATGAGCAGTTCTTC. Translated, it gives CASSLGDRDYNEQFF.

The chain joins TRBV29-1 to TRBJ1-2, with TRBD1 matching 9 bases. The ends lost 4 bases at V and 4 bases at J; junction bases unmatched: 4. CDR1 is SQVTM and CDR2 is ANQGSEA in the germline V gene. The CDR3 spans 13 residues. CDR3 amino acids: CSVATGGSYGYTF. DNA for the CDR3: TGCAGCGTTGCGACAGGGGGAAGCTATGGCTACACCTTC.

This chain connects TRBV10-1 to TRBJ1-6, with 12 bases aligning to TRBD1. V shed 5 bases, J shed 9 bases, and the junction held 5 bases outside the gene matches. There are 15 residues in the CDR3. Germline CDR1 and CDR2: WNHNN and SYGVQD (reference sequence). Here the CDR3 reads CASSLGQGASSPLHF. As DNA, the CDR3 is TGCGCCAGCAGTTTGGGACAGGGGGCCAGTTCACCCCTCCACTTT.

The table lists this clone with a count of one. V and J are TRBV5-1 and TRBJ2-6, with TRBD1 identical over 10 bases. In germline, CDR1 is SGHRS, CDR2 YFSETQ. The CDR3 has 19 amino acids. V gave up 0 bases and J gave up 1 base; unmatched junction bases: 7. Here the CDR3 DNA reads TGCGCCAGCAGCTTGGCCAGGGGACAGGGGTGGTCTGGGGCCAACGTCCTGACTTTC. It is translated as CASSLARGQGWSGANVLTF.

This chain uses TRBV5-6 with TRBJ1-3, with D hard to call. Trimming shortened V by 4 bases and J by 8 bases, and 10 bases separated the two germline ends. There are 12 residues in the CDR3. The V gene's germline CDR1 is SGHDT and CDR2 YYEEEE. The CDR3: CASSLVRDTIYF. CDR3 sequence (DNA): TGTGCCAGCAGCCTTGTGCGAGACACCATATATTTT.

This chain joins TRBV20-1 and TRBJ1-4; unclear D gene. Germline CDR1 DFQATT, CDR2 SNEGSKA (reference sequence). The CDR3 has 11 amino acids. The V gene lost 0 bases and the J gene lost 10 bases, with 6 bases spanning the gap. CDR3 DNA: TGCAGTGCTAGAGATGGCGGAAAACTGTTTTTT. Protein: CSARDGGKLFF.

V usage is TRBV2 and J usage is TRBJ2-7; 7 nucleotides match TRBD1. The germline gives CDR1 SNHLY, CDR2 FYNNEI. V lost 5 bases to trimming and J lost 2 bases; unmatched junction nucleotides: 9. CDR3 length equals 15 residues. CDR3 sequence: CASSQFGTDPYEQYF. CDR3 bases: TGTGCCAGCAGTCAATTCGGGACAGACCCCTACGAGCAGTACTTC.

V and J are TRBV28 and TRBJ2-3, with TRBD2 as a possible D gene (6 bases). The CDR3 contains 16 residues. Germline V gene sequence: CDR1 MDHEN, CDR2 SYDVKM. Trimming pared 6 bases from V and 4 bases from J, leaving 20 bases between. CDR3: CASRRFGEESADTQYF. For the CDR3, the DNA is TGTGCCAGCAGGAGATTCGGGGAGGAGAGCGCAGATACGCAGTATTTT.

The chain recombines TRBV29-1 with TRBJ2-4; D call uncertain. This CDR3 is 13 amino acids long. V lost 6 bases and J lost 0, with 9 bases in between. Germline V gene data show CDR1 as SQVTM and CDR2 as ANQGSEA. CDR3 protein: CSVELLAKNIQYF. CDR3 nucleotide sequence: TGCAGCGTGGAGTTACTAGCCAAAAACATTCAGTACTTC.

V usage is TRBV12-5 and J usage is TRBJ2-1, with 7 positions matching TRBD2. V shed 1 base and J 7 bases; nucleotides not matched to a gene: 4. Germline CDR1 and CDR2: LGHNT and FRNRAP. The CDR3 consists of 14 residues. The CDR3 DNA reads TGTGCTAGTGGTTTGGGGATACTAGCGAATGAGCAGTTCTTC. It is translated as CASGLGILANEQFF.

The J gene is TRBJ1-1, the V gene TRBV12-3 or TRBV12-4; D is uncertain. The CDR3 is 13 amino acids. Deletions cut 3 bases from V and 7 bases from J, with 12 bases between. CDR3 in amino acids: CASSFVGVGEAFF. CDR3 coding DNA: TGTGCCAGCAGTTTCGTAGGAGTGGGTGAAGCTTTCTTT.

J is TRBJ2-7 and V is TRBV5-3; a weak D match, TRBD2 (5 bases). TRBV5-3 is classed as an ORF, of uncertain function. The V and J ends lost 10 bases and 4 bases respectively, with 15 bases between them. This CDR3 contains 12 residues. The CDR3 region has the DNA TGTGCCCCACCCCCAAGGGAGTACGAGCAGTACTTC. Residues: CAPPPREYEQYF.

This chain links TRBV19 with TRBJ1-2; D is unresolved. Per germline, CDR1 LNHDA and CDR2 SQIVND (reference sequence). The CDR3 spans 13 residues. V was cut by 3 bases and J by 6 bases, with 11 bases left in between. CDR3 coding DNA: TGTGCCAGTAGTATCCTGACTTATGATGGCTACACCTTC. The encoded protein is CASSILTYDGYTF.

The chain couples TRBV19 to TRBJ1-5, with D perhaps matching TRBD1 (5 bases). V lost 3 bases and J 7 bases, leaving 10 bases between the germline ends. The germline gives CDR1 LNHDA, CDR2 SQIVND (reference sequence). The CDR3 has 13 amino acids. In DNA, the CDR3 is TGTGCCAGTAGTATCCCAGGGCCCCAGCCCCAGCATTTT. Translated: CASSIPGPQPQHF.

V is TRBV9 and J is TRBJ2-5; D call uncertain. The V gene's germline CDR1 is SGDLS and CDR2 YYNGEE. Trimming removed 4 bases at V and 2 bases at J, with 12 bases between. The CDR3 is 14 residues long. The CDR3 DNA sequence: TGTGCCAGCAGCCCCTTTAAACTGCAAGAGACCCAGTACTTC. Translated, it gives CASSPFKLQETQYF. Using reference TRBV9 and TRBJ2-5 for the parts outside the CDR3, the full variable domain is DSGVTQTPKHLITATGQRVTLRCSPRSGDLSVYWYQQSLDQGLQFLIQYYNGEERAKGNILERFSAQQFPDLHSELNLSSLELGDSALYFCASSPFKLQETQYFGPGTRLLVL.

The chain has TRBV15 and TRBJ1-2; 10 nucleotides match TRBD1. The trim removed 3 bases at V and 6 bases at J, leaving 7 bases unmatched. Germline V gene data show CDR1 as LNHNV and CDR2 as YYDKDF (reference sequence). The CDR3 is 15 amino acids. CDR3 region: CATSSIGTGDHGYTF. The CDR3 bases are TGTGCCACCAGCAGCATTGGGACAGGGGACCATGGCTACACCTTC.

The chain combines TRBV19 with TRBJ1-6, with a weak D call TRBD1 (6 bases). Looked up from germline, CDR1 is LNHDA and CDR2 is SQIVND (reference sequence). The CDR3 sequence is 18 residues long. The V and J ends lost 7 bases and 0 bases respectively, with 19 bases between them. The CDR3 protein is CASTTRGQGSSYNSPLHF. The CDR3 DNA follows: TGTGCCAGTACCACTAGGGGCCAGGGGAGCTCCTATAATTCACCCCTCCACTTT.

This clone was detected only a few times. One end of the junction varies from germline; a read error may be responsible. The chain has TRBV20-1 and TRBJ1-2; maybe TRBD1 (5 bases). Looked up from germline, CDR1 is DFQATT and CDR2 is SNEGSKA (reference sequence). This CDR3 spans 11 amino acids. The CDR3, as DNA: TGCAGTGGTAGCTTTAGGGGCCCACTTCTCTTC. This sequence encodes CSGSFRGPLLF.

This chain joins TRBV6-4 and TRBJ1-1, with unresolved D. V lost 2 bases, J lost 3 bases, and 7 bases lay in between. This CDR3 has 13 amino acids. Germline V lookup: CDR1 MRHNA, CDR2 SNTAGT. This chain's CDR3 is CASSDRQDTEAFF. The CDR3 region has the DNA TGTGCCAGCAGTGACAGGCAGGACACTGAAGCTTTCTTT.

The CDR3 here is CASAEVVYGYTF. The DNA for the CDR3 is TGTGCCAGCGCGGAGGTGGTCTATGGCTACACCTTC. J is TRBJ1-2 and V is TRBV7-8; no clear D. CDR3 length equals 12 residues. Germline lookup yields CDR1 SGHVS and CDR2 FQNEAQ. V gave up 8 bases and J gave up 4 bases, with 11 bases separating them. The complete variable domain, with remaining parts taken from reference TRBV7-8 and TRBJ1-2, reads GAGVSQSPRYKVAKRGQDVALRCDPISGHVSLFWYQQALGQGPEFLTYFQNEAQLDKSGLPSDRFFAERPEGSVSTLKIQRTQQEDSAVYLCASAEVVYGYTFGSGTRLTVV.

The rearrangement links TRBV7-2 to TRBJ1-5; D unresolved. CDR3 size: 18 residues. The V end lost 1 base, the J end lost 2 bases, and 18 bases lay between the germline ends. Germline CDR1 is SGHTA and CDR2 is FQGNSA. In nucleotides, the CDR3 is TGTGCCAGCAGCTTAGGCTTATTGGGGAGCGTGGGCAATCAGCCCCAGCATTTT. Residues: CASSLGLLGSVGNQPQHF.

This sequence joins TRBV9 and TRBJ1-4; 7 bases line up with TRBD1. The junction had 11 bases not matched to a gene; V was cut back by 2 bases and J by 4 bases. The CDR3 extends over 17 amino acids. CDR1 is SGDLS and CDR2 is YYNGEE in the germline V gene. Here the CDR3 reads CASSVGPGGTINEKLFF. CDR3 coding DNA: TGTGCCAGCAGCGTTGGGCCAGGGGGGACAATTAATGAAAAACTGTTTTTT.

CDR3 protein: CASSRTEGEKLFF. The CDR3, as DNA: TGTGCCAGCAGTAGGACAGAGGGTGAAAAACTGTTTTTT. V usage is TRBV6-5 and J usage is TRBJ1-4; TRBD1 might be the D (6 bases). This CDR3 contains 13 residues. CDR1 and CDR2 (germline): MNHEY, SVGAGI. Between the trimmed V and J ends, which lost 5 bases and 7 bases, there was a span of 11 bases.

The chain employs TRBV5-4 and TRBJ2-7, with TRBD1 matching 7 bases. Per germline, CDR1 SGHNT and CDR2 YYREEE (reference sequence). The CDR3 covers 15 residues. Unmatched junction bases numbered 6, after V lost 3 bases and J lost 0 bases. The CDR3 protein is CASSSRQGPSYEQYF. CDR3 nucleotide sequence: TGTGCCAGCAGCTCCAGACAGGGACCCTCCTACGAGCAGTACTTC.

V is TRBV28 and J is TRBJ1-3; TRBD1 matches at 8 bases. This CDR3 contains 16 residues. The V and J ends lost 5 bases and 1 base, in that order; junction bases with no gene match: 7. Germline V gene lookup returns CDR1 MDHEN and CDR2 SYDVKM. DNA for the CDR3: TGTGCCAGCAGTCCCTCCCAGGGGGCGTCTGGAAACACCATATATTTT. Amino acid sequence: CASSPSQGASGNTIYF. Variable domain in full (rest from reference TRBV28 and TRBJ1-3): DVKVTQSSRYLVKRTGEKVFLECVQDMDHENMFWYRQDPGLGLRLIYFSYDVKMKEKGDIPEGYSVSREKKERFSLILESASTNQTSMYLCASSPSQGASGNTIYFGEGSWLTVV.